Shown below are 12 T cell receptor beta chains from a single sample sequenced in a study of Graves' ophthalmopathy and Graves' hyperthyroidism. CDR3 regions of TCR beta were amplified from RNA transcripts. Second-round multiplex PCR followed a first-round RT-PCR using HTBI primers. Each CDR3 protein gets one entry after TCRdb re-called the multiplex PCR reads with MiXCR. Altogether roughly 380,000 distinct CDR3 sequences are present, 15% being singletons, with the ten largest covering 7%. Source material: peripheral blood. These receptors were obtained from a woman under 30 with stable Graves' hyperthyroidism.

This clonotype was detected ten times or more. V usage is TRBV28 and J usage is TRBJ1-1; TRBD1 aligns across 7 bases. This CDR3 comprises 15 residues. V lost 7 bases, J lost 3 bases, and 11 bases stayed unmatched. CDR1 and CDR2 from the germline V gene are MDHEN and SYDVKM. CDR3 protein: CASTPPGRGDTEAFF. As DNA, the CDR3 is TGTGCCAGCACGCCCCCGGGCAGGGGGGACACTGAAGCTTTCTTT.

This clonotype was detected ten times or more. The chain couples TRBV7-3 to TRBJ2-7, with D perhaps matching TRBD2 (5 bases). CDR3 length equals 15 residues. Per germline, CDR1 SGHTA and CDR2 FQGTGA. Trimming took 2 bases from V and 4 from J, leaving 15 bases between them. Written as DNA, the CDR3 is TGTGCCAGCAGCTTAGGGCCACGAGGGATATACGAGCAGTACTTC. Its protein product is CASSLGPRGIYEQYF.

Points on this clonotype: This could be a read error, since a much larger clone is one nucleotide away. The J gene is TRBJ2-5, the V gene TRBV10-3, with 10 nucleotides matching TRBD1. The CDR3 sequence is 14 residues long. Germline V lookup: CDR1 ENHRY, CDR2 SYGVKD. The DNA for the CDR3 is TGTGCCATCGGGGGGACAGGGGTGCAAGAGAGCCAGTACTTC. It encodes CAIGGTGVQESQYF.

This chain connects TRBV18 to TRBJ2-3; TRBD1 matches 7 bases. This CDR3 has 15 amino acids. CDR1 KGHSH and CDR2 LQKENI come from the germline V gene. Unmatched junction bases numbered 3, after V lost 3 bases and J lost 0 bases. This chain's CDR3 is CASSPDRASTDTQYF. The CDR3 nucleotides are TGTGCCAGCTCACCCGACAGGGCGAGCACAGATACGCAGTATTTT. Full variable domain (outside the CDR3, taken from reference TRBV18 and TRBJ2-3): NAGVMQNPRHLVRRRGQEARLRCSPMKGHSHVYWYRQLPEEGLKFMVYLQKENIIDESGMPKERFSAEFPKEGPSILRIQQVVRGDSAAYFCASSPDRASTDTQYFGPGTRLTVL.

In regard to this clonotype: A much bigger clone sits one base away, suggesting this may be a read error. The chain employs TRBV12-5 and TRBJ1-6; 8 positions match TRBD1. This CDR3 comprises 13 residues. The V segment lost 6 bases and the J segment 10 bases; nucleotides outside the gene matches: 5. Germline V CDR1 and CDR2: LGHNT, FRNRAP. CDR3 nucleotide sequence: TGTGCTAGTGGAAGGACAGGGATATCACCCCTCCACTTT. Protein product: CASGRTGISPLHF.

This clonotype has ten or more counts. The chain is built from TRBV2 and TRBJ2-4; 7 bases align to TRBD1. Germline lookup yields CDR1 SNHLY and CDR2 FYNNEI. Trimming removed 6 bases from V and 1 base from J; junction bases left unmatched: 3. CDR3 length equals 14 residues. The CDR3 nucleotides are TGTGCCAGCAGCGAACAGGGGGCCAAAAACATTCAGTACTTC. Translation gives CASSEQGAKNIQYF.

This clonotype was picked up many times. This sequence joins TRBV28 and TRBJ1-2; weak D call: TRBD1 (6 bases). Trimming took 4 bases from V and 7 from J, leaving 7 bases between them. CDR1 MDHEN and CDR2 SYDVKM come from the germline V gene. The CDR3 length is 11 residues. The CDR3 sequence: CASSSGVGYTF. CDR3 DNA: TGTGCCAGCAGTTCAGGGGTTGGCTACACCTTC.

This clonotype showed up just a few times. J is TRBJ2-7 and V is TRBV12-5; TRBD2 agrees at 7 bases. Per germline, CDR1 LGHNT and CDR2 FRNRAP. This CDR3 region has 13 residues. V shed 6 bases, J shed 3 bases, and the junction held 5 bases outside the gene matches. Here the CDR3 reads CASGQSGVYEQYF. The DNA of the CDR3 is TGTGCTAGTGGGCAAAGCGGGGTCTACGAGCAGTACTTC. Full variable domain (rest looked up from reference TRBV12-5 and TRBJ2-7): DARVTQTPRHKVTEMGQEVTMRCQPILGHNTVFWYRQTMMQGLELLAYFRNRAPLDDSGMPKDRFSAEMPDATLATLKIQPSEPRDSAVYFCASGQSGVYEQYFGPGTRLTVT.

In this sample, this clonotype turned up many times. CDR3 in amino acids: CASSPRGRSEAFF. The DNA of the CDR3 is TGTGCCAGCAGCCCCCGGGGCCGAAGTGAAGCTTTCTTT. This chain links TRBV7-2 with TRBJ1-1; D possibly corresponds to TRBD1 (5 bases). The length of the CDR3 is 13 residues. Trimming stripped 5 bases from V and 7 bases from J, with 14 bases between. Looked up from germline, CDR1 is SGHTA and CDR2 is FQGNSA.

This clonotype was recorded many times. The CDR3 nucleotides read TGTGCCAGCAGAAAAAGGACAGAGAACACTGAAGCTTTCTTT. This codes for CASRKRTENTEAFF. The chain joins TRBV6-1 to TRBJ1-1; possibly TRBD1 for D (6 bases). Germline V gene lookup returns CDR1 MNHNS and CDR2 SASEGT. This CDR3 has 14 amino acids. Trimming left V 6 bases short and J 1 base short, with 12 bases between.

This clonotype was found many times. Here the CDR3 reads CASSRTGLVIGELFF. CDR3 nucleotide sequence: TGTGCCAGCAGCAGAACGGGACTAGTAATAGGGGAGCTGTTTTTT. V is TRBV7-2 and J is TRBJ2-2; 8 bases match TRBD2. Trimming cost V 5 bases and J 8 bases; bases outside gene matches: 10. The germline CDR1 and CDR2 sequences are SGHTA and FQGNSA. This CDR3 region has 15 residues.

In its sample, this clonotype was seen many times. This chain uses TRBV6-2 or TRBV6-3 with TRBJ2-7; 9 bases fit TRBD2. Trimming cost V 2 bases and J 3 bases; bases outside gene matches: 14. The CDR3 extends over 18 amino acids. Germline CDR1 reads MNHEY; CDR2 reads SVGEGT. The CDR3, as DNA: TGTGCCAGCAGTTACCCGTCGAGGAGCGGGGGGATAGTCTACGAGCAGTACTTC. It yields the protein CASSYPSRSGGIVYEQYF.